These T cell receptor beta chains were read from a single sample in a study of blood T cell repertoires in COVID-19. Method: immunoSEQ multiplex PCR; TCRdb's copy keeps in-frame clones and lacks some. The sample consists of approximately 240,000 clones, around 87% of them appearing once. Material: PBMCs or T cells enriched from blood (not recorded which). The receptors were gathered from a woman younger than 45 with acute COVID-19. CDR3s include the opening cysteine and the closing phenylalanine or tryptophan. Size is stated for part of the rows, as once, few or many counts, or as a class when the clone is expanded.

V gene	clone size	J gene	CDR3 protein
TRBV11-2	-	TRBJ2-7	CASSLEAGRDEQYF
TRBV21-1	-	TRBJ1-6	CASRLDRKNSPLHF
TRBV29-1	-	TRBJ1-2	CSAQDSNYGYTF
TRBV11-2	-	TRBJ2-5	CASSLRDSLYQETQYF
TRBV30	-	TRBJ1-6	CAWSGGGDSPLHF
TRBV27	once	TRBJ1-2	CASRTGEDHGYTF
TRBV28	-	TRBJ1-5	CATGGFSNQPQHF
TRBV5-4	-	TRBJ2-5	CASSSDREGETQYF
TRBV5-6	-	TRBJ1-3	CASSLMTGEHGNTIYF
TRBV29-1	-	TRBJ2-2	CSVTLAGVNTGELFF
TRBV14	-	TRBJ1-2	CASSQDRGQGSNYGYTF
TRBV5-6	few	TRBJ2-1	CASSALQGANEQFF
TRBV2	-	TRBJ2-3	CATLKGTSVTDTQYF
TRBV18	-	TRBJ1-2	CASSRGQVDGYTF
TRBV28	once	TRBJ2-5	CASSQGKETQYF
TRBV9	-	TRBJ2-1	CASSAQGGSYNEQFF
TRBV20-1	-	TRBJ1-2	CSALVGGGYTF
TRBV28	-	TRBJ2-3	CASSATTGTGGPTDTQYF
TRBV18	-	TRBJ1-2	CASSPGQGAGYTF
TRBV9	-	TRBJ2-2	CASSVDPYSGGGPTGELFF
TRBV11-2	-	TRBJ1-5	CASSLDLGVQPQHF
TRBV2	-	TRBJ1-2	CASTLGQSYTF
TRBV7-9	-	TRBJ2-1	CASSLSYGSYNEQFF
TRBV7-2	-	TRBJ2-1	CASSLLGPLAPVSYNEQFF
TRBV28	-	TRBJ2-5	CASSFVDRGPQETQYF
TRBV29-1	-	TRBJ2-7	CSVHTGGAYEQYF
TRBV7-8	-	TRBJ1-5	CASSFSRQGSQPQHF
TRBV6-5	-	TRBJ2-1	CASKGGAGNEQFF
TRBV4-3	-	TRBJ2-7	CASSQGLAGEGYEQYF
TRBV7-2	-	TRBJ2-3	CASSPTAGGAYTQYF
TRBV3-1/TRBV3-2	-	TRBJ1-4	CASSQRQANEKLFF
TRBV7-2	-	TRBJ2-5	CASSPAGLAGGYGYRTQYF
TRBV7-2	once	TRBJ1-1	CASSRQANTEAFF
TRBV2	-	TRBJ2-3	CASSGAGEGFDTQYF
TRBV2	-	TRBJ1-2	CASSVGLIYGYTF
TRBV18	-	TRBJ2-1	CASSPLLQGASRSSYNEQFF
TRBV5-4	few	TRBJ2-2	CASSSPGQGTTGELFF
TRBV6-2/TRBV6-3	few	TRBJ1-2	CASSYPGQDHYGYTF
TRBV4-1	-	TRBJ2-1	CASSQVSSTGGIDEQFF
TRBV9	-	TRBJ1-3	CASSDSAGEGNTIYF
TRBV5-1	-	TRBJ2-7	CASSPQTGTHEQYF
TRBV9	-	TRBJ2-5	CASSVGGLAGVGETQYF
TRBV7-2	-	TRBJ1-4	CASSFRVTNEKLFF
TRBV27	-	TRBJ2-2	CASSLRPSGSGGTGELFF
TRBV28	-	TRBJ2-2	CASSFRAGELFF
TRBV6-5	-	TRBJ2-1	CASSRGLAENEQFF
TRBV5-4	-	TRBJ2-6	CASSPPPGQGSDGANVLTF
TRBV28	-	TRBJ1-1	CASSTTTEAFF
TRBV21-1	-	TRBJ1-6	CASSWTGGAVSSYNSPLHF
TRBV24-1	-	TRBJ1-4	CATRTDRVWEKLFF
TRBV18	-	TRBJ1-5	CASSPESLSNQPQHF
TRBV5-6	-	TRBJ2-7	CASSLMYRAYEQYF
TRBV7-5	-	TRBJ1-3	CARSLQGGVASSGNTIYF
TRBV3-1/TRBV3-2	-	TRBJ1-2	CASSQDRGTGISANYGYTF
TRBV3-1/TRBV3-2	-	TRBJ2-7	CASSQDRLTYEQYF
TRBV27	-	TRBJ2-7	CASSTGTGPYEQYF
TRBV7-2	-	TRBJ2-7	CASSYAGKGGHEQYF
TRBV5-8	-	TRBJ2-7	CASSSSGTSYEQYF